This TCR beta chain was recovered during a study of T cell repertoires in cytomegalovirus infection (dated 2019 in TCRdb). Regarding the research as a whole: Because public TCR beta signatures pointed to carriage of CMV infection together with the matching HLA type, the HLA type of each donor mattered for the analysis.

Paper-wide results and their limitations: The ex vivo response was dominated by HLA-C-restricted CMV-specific TCR beta clonotypes, which also provided the single most frequent clonotype in two of eight donors. Carriers of CMV infection plus the relevant HLA type were discriminated by the cumulative frequency of public TCR beta family members in the study cohort and in an independent roughly 380-donor cohort.

Inclusive of the bounding cysteine and phenylalanine, the CDR3 is 19 residues long. Of all the DNA, just the CDR3 is kept, 57 bases in frame from base 1. V sheds 5 bases and J sheds 1 base, leaving 21 bases between their ends. From the germline V gene, CDR1 is SGHTA and CDR2 is FQGNSA. A remark on this clonotype: Its antigen remains undetermined. Qualities for individual bases were not recorded, and no much larger clone is one base off.

The sample was run on an Illumina HiSeq 1500. Using fastp trimming at Q25 and MiXCR clonotype assembly, TCRdb reanalyzed the public sequencing data and kept in-frame beta chains. When rows share a CDR3 protein, they turn into one entry using the most common DNA and genes. Across this sample there are about 740,000 distinct CDR3 sequences, with about 40% seen only once. The ten largest clones add up to about 2.8% of the sample. The sequence came from a human donor in good health (CMV status not recorded). Some clones in this sample may be carry-over from other donors' samples. The specimen sequenced was PBMCs. Recombination linked TRBV7-2 to TRBJ1-6, with the D gene too uncertain to name. The CDR3 reads CASSVMPPLRRSYNSPLHF. The DNA sequence follows: TGTGCCAGCAGCGTAATGCCCCCCCTTAGGAGGTCCTATAATTCACCCCTCCACTTT.